The 6 T cell receptor beta chains below come from one sample, sequenced in a study of T cells in Graves' hyperthyroidism and ophthalmopathy (dated by TCRdb to between 2018 and 2021). The library relied on multiplex PCR. The sample was run on an Illumina HiSeq 2000. Amplification of TCR beta CDR3 regions was carried out from RNA transcripts. A first-round RT-PCR of the TCR CDR3 used the HTBI primer set with the Qiagen OneStep RT-PCR kit. Clones were called with MiXCR by TCRdb after fastp trimmed the public reads at Q25, and only in-frame beta chains were retained. Here each entry gathers all rows of one CDR3 protein and keeps the most common genes and DNA. Here the sample has about 560,000 distinct CDR3 sequences; roughly 15% occur a single time. Clones ranked in the top ten supply about 15% of the sample. The sample was blood. Receptors originate from a woman aged 40 to 50 with Graves' hyperthyroidism.

This clonotype appeared many times. V usage is TRBV27 and J usage is TRBJ1-6; D is ambiguous. Germline V gene lookup returns CDR1 MNHEY and CDR2 SMNVEV (reference sequence). Deletions cut 6 bases from V and 5 bases from J, with 11 bases between. This CDR3 is built from 14 residues. The CDR3 sequence: CASRQSRDNSPLHF. In nucleotides, the CDR3 is TGTGCCAGCAGACAGTCTAGGGATAATTCACCCCTCCACTTT.

At least ten counts were recorded for this clonotype. This rearrangement joins TRBV7-8 to TRBJ2-1, with 7 bases fitting TRBD2. The CDR3 covers 18 residues. With V trimmed by 5 bases and J by 0 bases, 13 bases remained unmatched. CDR1 and CDR2 (germline): SGHVS, FQNEAQ. CDR3 sequence: CASSLRLALPLSYNEQFF. The CDR3 DNA follows: TGTGCCAGCAGCCTAAGACTAGCTCTCCCCCTCTCCTACAATGAGCAGTTCTTC.

The J gene is TRBJ1-4, the V gene TRBV11-2; 8 bases are shared with TRBD1. V lost 7 bases, J lost 7 bases, and 8 bases stayed unmatched. This CDR3 spans 14 amino acids. Germline-derived CDR1 and CDR2 are SGHAT and FQNNGV. The CDR3: CASNPGGSGEKLFF. The CDR3 region has the DNA TGTGCCAGCAACCCAGGGGGCTCGGGTGAAAAACTGTTTTTT. The entire variable domain, with the rest obtained from reference TRBV11-2 and TRBJ1-4, is as follows: EAGVAQSPRYKIIEKRQSVAFWCNPISGHATLYWYQQILGQGPKLLIQFQNNGVVDDSQLPKDRFSAERLKGVDSTLKIQPAKLEDSAVYLCASNPGGSGEKLFFGSGTQLSVL.

This clonotype was picked up many times. The genes are TRBV3-1 and TRBJ2-2; D may be TRBD2 (6 bases). The CDR3 totals 13 residues. V lost 4 bases and J lost 7, with 10 bases in between. Germline V gene lookup returns CDR1 LGHDT and CDR2 YNNKEL (reference sequence). This CDR3 is CASSPRGIGELFF. DNA of the CDR3: TGTGCCAGCAGCCCTCGGGGGATCGGGGAGCTGTTTTTT.

A few counts support this clonotype. This chain links TRBV28 with TRBJ2-7; D is perhaps TRBD2 (6 bases). Germline V gene data show CDR1 as MDHEN and CDR2 as SYDVKM. V shed 4 bases and J shed 9 bases, with 16 bases lying between them. The CDR3 is 13 amino acids. CDR3 sequence: CASSSGLAIGQYF. The CDR3 DNA sequence: TGTGCCAGCAGTTCGGGACTTGCTATCGGGCAGTACTTC.

This clonotype came up many times. The J gene is TRBJ1-1, the V gene TRBV20-1; D unresolved. Trimming shortened V by 2 bases and J by 0 bases, and 16 bases separated the two germline ends. The V gene's germline CDR1 is DFQATT and CDR2 SNEGSKA (reference sequence). The length of the CDR3 is 16 residues. For the CDR3, the DNA is TGCAGTGCTAGATCTAGGTCTACGGGTTTGAACACTGAAGCTTTCTTT. Translation gives CSARSRSTGLNTEAFF.